The clone carrying this TCR beta chain was recorded a few times. Measured with immunoSEQ multiplex PCR; TCRdb has only the in-frame clones, and not every one. The sample contains more than 1,000 clones, roughly 21% of which appear only once. Lung tissue at least 2 cm from the tumor margin was confirmed free of atypia. This record belongs to a study of T cells in localized non-small cell lung cancer. V lost 5 bases and J 0 bases, leaving 11 bases between the germline ends. The CDR3 is 15 residues long. CDR1 is SGHNT and CDR2 is YENEEA in the germline V gene. This clonotype originated in a woman aged 35-75 years with stage III lung adenocarcinoma. The rearrangement uses TRBV11-3 and TRBJ1-3; D gene unclear. Specimen: normal lung tissue next to the tumor, collected before any cancer treatment. Here the CDR3 DNA reads TGTGCCAGCAGCCCTACACGAACCTCTGGAAACACCATATATTTT. It yields the protein CASSPTRTSGNTIYF.